A single sample is the source of the 30 T cell receptor beta chains below, sequenced in a study of tumor-infiltrating lymphocytes in primary liver carcinoma. The source of the blood RNA was unsorted whole blood, and germline DNA was extracted as well. Using a constant-region primer together with ProtoScript II reverse transcriptase, TCR beta cDNA was made from roughly 500 ng of total RNA. Each TCR beta library was derived from three nested multiplex PCR rounds that employed slightly modified ARM-PCR. The opening two PCR rounds, 10 cycles each, paired TRBV1-TRBV30 forward primers with a C-beta reverse primer. One entry per CDR3 protein, called by TCRdb with MiXCR from the multiplex PCR reads. Of 150,000 to 200,000 distinct CDR3 sequences listed, about 60% are singletons. The sample consisted of peripheral blood. These receptors came from a man in his forties or fifties with primary liver carcinoma and hepatitis B virus infection.

This clonotype was counted only a few times. Given a much more abundant clone one base away, this may be a read error. In DNA form, the CDR3 reads TGCAGCGTTCAGGACAGGGAAGCCACTGGAGCTTTCTTT. It yields the protein CSVQDREATGAFF. V gene TRBV29-1 combines with J gene TRBJ1-1; TRBD1 aligns across 8 bases. The V gene's germline CDR1 is SQVTM and CDR2 ANQGSEA. The CDR3 has 13 residues.

This clonotype appeared a single time. The chain recombines TRBV28 with TRBJ2-2; D unresolved. Per the germline V gene, CDR1 is MDHEN and CDR2 is SYDVKM. This CDR3 is 14 amino acids long. Trimming took off 5 bases at V and 4 bases at J, with 11 bases between the two ends. The CDR3 region has the DNA TGTGCCAGCAGTCGACGGGCCACCACCGGGGAGCTGTTTTTT. Its protein is CASSRRATTGELFF.

This clonotype was counted a few times. The rearrangement uses TRBV12-3 or TRBV12-4 and TRBJ2-3; TRBD1 is a possible D gene (5 bases). The germline V and J ends were trimmed by 7 bases and 0 bases, with 11 bases remaining between them. CDR3 length equals 14 residues. CDR3 DNA: TGTGCCAGCAAAGGGGTCCGTAGCACAGATACGCAGTATTTT. It codes for CASKGVRSTDTQYF.

This clonotype was counted at least ten times. The chain recombines TRBV29-1 with TRBJ2-7; 10 bases are shared with TRBD2. The CDR3 has 15 amino acids. Germline V lookup: CDR1 SQVTM, CDR2 ANQGSEA. The V segment lost 6 bases and the J segment 4 bases; nucleotides outside the gene matches: 12. CDR3 protein: CSVLARTSGFYEQYF. The CDR3 DNA reads TGCAGCGTCCTAGCTCGGACTAGCGGATTTTACGAGCAGTACTTC.

This clonotype was picked up one time. The V and J genes are TRBV5-5 and TRBJ2-7, with D tentatively TRBD1 (5 bases). Germline CDR1 is SGHKS and CDR2 is YYEKEE (reference sequence). The V gene lost 4 bases and the J gene lost 3 bases, with 23 bases spanning the gap. The CDR3 is 17 amino acids. The chain's CDR3 is CASSVALQVIQNYEQYF. The CDR3 DNA reads TGTGCCAGCAGCGTAGCCTTACAGGTCATCCAGAACTACGAGCAGTACTTC.

A word on this clonotype: The missing conserved phenylalanine or tryptophan at the end of this CDR3 makes a read error likely. The chain employs TRBV11-2 and TRBJ2-1; 9 nucleotides align to TRBD2. This CDR3 comprises 17 residues. Germline V lookup: CDR1 SGHAT, CDR2 FQNNGV. The CDR3 reads CVSSSRPGTSFYNEQFL. The CDR3 nucleotides read TGTGTCAGCAGCTCTCGCCCCGGGACTAGCTTTTACAATGAGCAGTTCCTC.

The chain has TRBV12-3 or TRBV12-4 and TRBJ2-7; 7 nucleotides match TRBD1. The junction had 4 bases not matched to a gene; V was cut back by 2 bases and J by 9 bases. The CDR3 has 12 residues. Written as DNA, the CDR3 is TGTGCCAGCAGTTTAAGGGGGCGCGGGCAGTACTTC. Translated: CASSLRGRGQYF.

The chain has TRBV12-3 or TRBV12-4 and TRBJ2-7; TRBD2 agrees at 8 bases. This CDR3 has 14 amino acids. The ends lost 5 bases at V and 6 bases at J; junction bases unmatched: 9. In DNA, the CDR3 is TGTGCCAGCAGTCCCTCAGCGGGAGTAGGCGAGCAGTACTTC. This encodes CASSPSAGVGEQYF.

Concerning this clonotype: An end of the junction does not agree with germline; a read error may underlie this. CDR3 in DNA: TGTGGCAGCAGCTTAGGGGGCGGGAATATTGAGCAGTTCTTC. This sequence encodes CGSSLGGGNIEQFF. The rearrangement joins TRBV11-2 to TRBJ2-1; weak D call: TRBD1 (7 bases). Germline-derived CDR1 and CDR2 are SGHAT and FQNNGV. The CDR3 extends over 14 amino acids. Full variable domain (outside the CDR3, taken from reference TRBV11-2 and TRBJ2-1): EAGVAQSPRYKIIEKRQSVAFWCNPISGHATLYWYQQILGQGPKLLIQFQNNGVVDDSQLPKDRFSAERLKGVDSTLKIQPAKLEDSAVYLCGSSLGGGNIEQFFGPGTRLTVL.

This clonotype was recorded at least ten times. V usage is TRBV6-2 or TRBV6-3 and J usage is TRBJ2-1; no definite D call. The CDR3 is 14 amino acids. V was shortened by 2 bases and J by 8 bases, with 13 bases between the two germline ends. The germline CDR1 and CDR2 sequences are MNHEY and SVGEGT. The CDR3 reads CASSYDGDKDEQFF. CDR3 coding DNA: TGTGCCAGCAGTTACGATGGGGATAAGGATGAGCAGTTCTTC.

The sample holds a few counts of this clonotype. The V and J genes are TRBV29-1 and TRBJ2-4; D is possibly TRBD2 (6 bases). CDR1 is SQVTM, CDR2 ANQGSEA, per germline. This CDR3 spans 12 amino acids. V lost 7 bases and J 11 bases, leaving 18 bases between the germline ends. The CDR3 loop reads CSASGVDSLQYF. The CDR3 nucleotides are TGCAGCGCATCGGGGGTGGATTCTCTTCAGTACTTC.

Comment on this clonotype: A much larger clone differs by one base, so this may be a read error. The chain links TRBV29-1 to TRBJ2-4; D is possibly TRBD2 (5 bases). Trimming took off 2 bases at V and 2 bases at J, with 7 bases between the two ends. Per the germline V gene, CDR1 is SQVTM and CDR2 is ANQGSEA. There are 13 residues in the CDR3. Here the CDR3 DNA reads TGCAGCGTTGAACACGGGACCAAAAACATTCAGTACTTC. It encodes CSVEHGTKNIQYF.

The V and J genes are TRBV6-1 and TRBJ2-5; D is undetermined. V lost 2 bases and J 3 bases, leaving 10 bases between the germline ends. The CDR3 is 14 amino acids. Germline CDR1 MNHNS, CDR2 SASEGT. The CDR3 region is CASSEQGTKETQYF. DNA for the CDR3: TGTGCCAGCAGTGAACAAGGCACCAAAGAGACCCAGTACTTC.

This rearrangement joins TRBV6-5 to TRBJ1-1; D uncertain. The CDR3 covers 14 residues. Germline lookup yields CDR1 MNHEY and CDR2 SVGAGI. V was trimmed by 5 bases and J by 1 base, leaving 11 bases between them. DNA of the CDR3: TGTGCCAGCAGTCCGGACGTTTGGAACACTGAAGCTTTCTTT. As protein: CASSPDVWNTEAFF.

This chain joins TRBV6-1 and TRBJ2-3; perhaps TRBD1 as D (6 bases). Looked up from germline, CDR1 is MNHNS and CDR2 is SASEGT. V was trimmed by 6 bases and J by 4 bases, leaving 14 bases between them. This CDR3 has 14 amino acids. Here the CDR3 reads CASSLRQVSDTQYF. The CDR3 coding sequence is TGTGCCAGCAGCCTCCGACAGGTTTCAGATACGCAGTATTTT.

This clonotype showed up just once. A junction boundary mismatches the germline segment, possibly from a read error. This rearrangement joins TRBV10-3 to TRBJ1-1, with 8 bases aligning to TRBD1. CDR3 size: 13 residues. Germline CDR1 ENHRY, CDR2 SYGVKD. The DNA of the CDR3 is TGTACCATCAGACAGGGGTGGAGCACTGAAGCTTTCTTT. It codes for CTIRQGWSTEAFF.

Worth noting for this clonotype: At one boundary the junction diverges from the germline segment, which might be a read error. The chain couples TRBV11-1 to TRBJ2-1; TRBD1 agrees at 7 bases. This CDR3 region has 15 residues. Germline CDR1 reads SGHAT; CDR2 reads FQDESV (reference sequence). DNA of the CDR3: TGCGCCAGCAGCATCTACCGGACAGGCTACAATGAGCAGCTCTTC. Translated: CASSIYRTGYNEQLF.

This clonotype has only a few counts. The chain couples TRBV6-2 or TRBV6-3 to TRBJ2-1, with 9 bases matching TRBD2. The germline V gene has CDR1 MNHEY and CDR2 SVGEGT. The CDR3 totals 15 residues. V lost 6 bases to trimming and J lost 7 bases; unmatched junction nucleotides: 10. The CDR3 is CASRVAGVGWNEQFF. The CDR3 bases are TGTGCCAGCAGAGTAGCGGGAGTGGGCTGGAATGAGCAGTTCTTC.

The table lists this clonotype with many counts. V is TRBV11-2 and J is TRBJ2-1; D perhaps matches TRBD2 (5 bases). The CDR3 runs to 14 residues. Trimming cost V 1 base and J 3 bases, with 7 bases left between them. Germline V lookup: CDR1 SGHAT, CDR2 FQNNGV. CDR3 region: CASSLGGLYNEQFF. The DNA for the CDR3 is TGTGCCAGCAGCTTAGGCGGGCTCTACAATGAGCAGTTCTTC.

Remarks on this clonotype: The junction departs from germline at one end; a sequencing error may be responsible. The J gene is TRBJ2-1, the V gene TRBV11-2, with 10 nucleotides matching TRBD2. CDR1 and CDR2 (germline): SGHAT, FQNNGV. The CDR3 length is 14 residues. The CDR3 spells CASSWTSGYDEQFF. In nucleotides, the CDR3 is TGTGCCAGCAGTTGGACTAGCGGCTACGATGAGCAGTTCTTC.

With regard to this clonotype: Here the CDR3 omits its conserved ending phenylalanine or tryptophan, so a read error is the likely source. The chain is built from TRBV4-2 and TRBJ2-7, with 7 nucleotides matching TRBD2. Germline assignment: CDR1 LGHNA and CDR2 YNFKEQ. Unmatched junction bases numbered 9, after V lost 4 bases and J lost 3 bases. This CDR3 has 15 residues. In nucleotides, the CDR3 is TGTGCCAGCAGCCCGGGCGGGAGAGCGAACTACGAGCAGTACCTC. Translated: CASSPGGRANYEQYL.

Turning to this clonotype: Just one base apart from a much larger clone, this may be a read error. The conserved phenylalanine or tryptophan is not found at the CDR3 terminus, so this likely reflects a read error. The chain combines TRBV4-2 with TRBJ1-1; no reliable D call. From germline, CDR1 is LGHNA and CDR2 YNFKEQ. The ends were cut back, 1 base at V and 0 bases at J, with 9 bases in the middle. The CDR3 length is 15 residues. The CDR3, as DNA: TGTGCCAGCAGCCAAGGCGGAGCAATGAACACTGAAGCTTTCATT. It yields the protein CASSQGGAMNTEAFI.

The chain uses TRBV11-1 and TRBJ1-1; TRBD1 matches 10 bases. The CDR3 extends over 14 amino acids. V lost 3 bases to trimming and J lost 4 bases; unmatched junction nucleotides: 2. Germline V gene sequence: CDR1 SGHAT, CDR2 FQDESV (reference sequence). The CDR3 spells CASSFRTGGTEAFF. CDR3 DNA sequence: TGTGCCAGCAGCTTCCGGACAGGGGGCACTGAAGCTTTCTTT. Variable domain in full (rest from reference TRBV11-1 and TRBJ1-1): EAEVAQSPRYKITEKSQAVAFWCDPISGHATLYWYRQILGQGPELLVQFQDESVVDDSQLPKDRFSAERLKGVDSTLKIQPAELGDSAMYLCASSFRTGGTEAFFGQGTRLTVV.

DNA of the CDR3: TGCGCCAGCAGCCAAGAGGAGGGGGGTATGCAGTATTTT. As protein: CASSQEEGGMQYF. V is TRBV4-3 and J is TRBJ2-3, with D perhaps TRBD1 or TRBD2 (6 bases each). Germline CDR1 LGHNA, CDR2 YSLEER. The CDR3 is 13 amino acids. The germline V and J ends were trimmed by 0 bases and 11 bases, with 12 bases remaining between them.

This clonotype has a count of ten or more. V usage is TRBV11-2 and J usage is TRBJ2-1; D possibly corresponds to TRBD2 (6 bases). Germline V lookup: CDR1 SGHAT, CDR2 FQNNGV. The length of the CDR3 is 16 residues. Trimming removed 1 base from V and 0 bases from J, with 10 bases in between. The CDR3 is CASSLAGAGSYNEQFF. Here the CDR3 DNA reads TGTGCCAGCAGCTTAGCGGGAGCGGGCTCCTACAATGAGCAGTTCTTC.

This clonotype was observed a single time. A read error may account for a junction end that differs from germline. The V call is TRBV5-6, the J call TRBJ2-1; D is perhaps TRBD1 or TRBD2 (6 bases each). Germline loops: CDR1 SGHDT, CDR2 YYEEEE. CDR3 length equals 16 residues. The CDR3, as DNA: TGTGCCAGCAGCTCCCCGAGGGGGGCATGGGGGAATGAGCGGTTCTTC. It is translated as CASSSPRGAWGNERFF.

The chain has TRBV11-2 and TRBJ2-3; D is unresolved. The CDR3 is 13 residues long. Germline V gives CDR1 SGHAT, CDR2 FQNNGV. The V and J ends lost 4 bases and 3 bases respectively, with 8 bases between them. CDR3 residues: CASSSPQTDTQYF. For the CDR3, the DNA is TGTGCCAGCAGCTCCCCCCAGACAGATACGCAGTATTTT.

To note about this clonotype: One junction end disagrees with the germline gene, perhaps due to a read error. The CDR3 region has the DNA TGTGCCAGAGGCTTGCAGCCAAACTATGTCTACACCTTC. Amino acid sequence: CARGLQPNYVYTF. This chain connects TRBV11-2 to TRBJ1-2; no firm D call. Germline CDR1 SGHAT, CDR2 FQNNGV. The CDR3 contains 13 residues.

The table lists this clonotype with a few counts. Just one base apart from a much larger clone, this may be a read error. The genes are TRBV11-2 and TRBJ2-3, with a possible D match to TRBD2 (5 bases). The CDR3 consists of 15 residues. The germline CDR1 and CDR2 sequences are SGHAT and FQNNGV. The CDR3 DNA reads as TGTGCCAGCAGCGGCGGGCGCCTAAGCACAGATGCGCAGTATTTT. It translates to CASSGGRLSTDAQYF. Full variable domain (outside the CDR3, taken from reference TRBV11-2 and TRBJ2-3): EAGVAQSPRYKIIEKRQSVAFWCNPISGHATLYWYQQILGQGPKLLIQFQNNGVVDDSQLPKDRFSAERLKGVDSTLKIQPAKLEDSAVYLCASSGGRLSTDAQYFGPGTRLTVL.

The chain combines TRBV13 with TRBJ2-4; 13 bases match TRBD2. CDR1 is PRHDT and CDR2 is FYEKMQ in the germline V gene (reference sequence). Germline trimming cut 5 bases from V and 8 bases from J; bases unmatched to any gene: 9. CDR3 length: 16 residues. The CDR3 is CASSLGLAGEGDIQYF. The CDR3 DNA reads as TGTGCCAGCAGCCTCGGACTAGCGGGAGAAGGGGACATTCAGTACTTC.